The 21 T cell receptor beta chains in this list originate from one sample, sequenced in a study of CD8+CD57+ T cells in acquired aplastic anemia. CDR3 and TCR beta VDJ profiling relied on a genomic DNA template. In TCRdb, the reads were re-called with MiXCR into one record per CDR3 protein. The sample lists some 160,000 distinct CDR3 sequences; 40% to 60% were seen once. The authors sequenced patients whose flow cytometry had shown CD8+CD57+ cell expansion. The sequencing sample was made of sorted CD4+, CD8+, or CD8+CD57+ T cells (not recorded which) from PBMCs. The receptor set was obtained from a human donor with aplastic anemia.

The V gene is TRBV20-1, the J gene TRBJ2-1; 8 bases match TRBD2. The CDR3 contains 15 residues. Germline trimming cut 3 bases from V and 10 bases from J; bases unmatched to any gene: 14. Per the germline V gene, CDR1 is DFQATT and CDR2 is SNEGSKA (reference sequence). Here the CDR3 reads CSASPPTSGPAEQFF. For the CDR3, the DNA is TGCAGTGCTAGTCCCCCTACTAGCGGACCTGCAGAGCAGTTCTTC.

V gene TRBV20-1 combines with J gene TRBJ2-7, with D maybe TRBD2 (5 bases). The germline CDR1 and CDR2 sequences are DFQATT and SNEGSKA (reference sequence). This CDR3 has 11 amino acids. Trimming cost V 2 bases and J 7 bases, with 9 bases left between them. For the CDR3, the DNA is TGCAGTGCTAGATTTAGGAGGGAGCAGTACTTC. It encodes CSARFRREQYF.

The chain carries TRBV19 and TRBJ2-3; D not resolved. The germline CDR1 and CDR2 sequences are LNHDA and SQIVND (reference sequence). Trimming took off 1 base at V and 8 bases at J, with 7 bases between the two ends. The CDR3 runs 12 residues. This chain's CDR3 is CASSIAGGTQYF. CDR3 coding DNA: TGTGCCAGTAGTATAGCGGGTGGTACGCAGTATTTT.

This clonotype has only a few counts. The J gene is TRBJ2-1, the V gene TRBV27, with unresolved D. Trimming pared 2 bases from V and 5 bases from J, leaving 7 bases between. CDR3 length equals 13 residues. Germline CDR1 MNHEY, CDR2 SMNVEV (reference sequence). The CDR3 is CASSLVVHNEQFF. For the CDR3, the DNA is TGTGCCAGCAGTTTAGTGGTCCACAATGAGCAGTTCTTC.

This sequence joins TRBV18 and TRBJ1-5, with 7 bases that match TRBD1. Germline V CDR1 and CDR2: KGHSH, LQKENI. V was clipped by 8 bases and J by 3 bases; unmatched bases: 4. This CDR3 is 13 amino acids long. In DNA, the CDR3 is TGTGCCAGCCGAACAGGGGACAATCAGCCCCAGCATTTT. This translates into CASRTGDNQPQHF.

In this sample, this clonotype turned up many times. V usage is TRBV12-3 or TRBV12-4 and J usage is TRBJ2-7; 12 bases line up with TRBD2. The CDR3 spans 15 residues. V trimming: 4 bases; J trimming: 4 bases; junction bases outside the gene matches: 5. The CDR3 loop is CASSSTSGSVYEQYF. CDR3 coding DNA: TGTGCCAGCAGTTCGACTAGCGGGAGTGTTTACGAGCAGTACTTC.

The CDR3 reads CASSQEVGGSSGNTIYF. The CDR3 DNA reads as TGTGCCAGCAGCCAAGAGGTAGGGGGGAGCTCTGGAAACACCATATATTTT. The chain joins TRBV4-2 to TRBJ1-3, with D perhaps matching TRBD1 (6 bases). The CDR3 runs to 17 residues. Germline CDR1 and CDR2: LGHNA and YNFKEQ. V shed 0 bases and J shed 0 bases, with 12 bases lying between them.

The genes are TRBV5-1 and TRBJ1-1; 9 bases match TRBD1. The germline V gene encodes CDR1 SGHRS and CDR2 YFSETQ. This CDR3 is 13 amino acids long. J lost 7 bases, V lost 0 bases, and 1 base had no gene match. The CDR3 DNA follows: TGCGCCAGCAGCTTGGGGACAGGGGATGAAGCTTTCTTT. Its translation: CASSLGTGDEAFF. The full variable domain, in which reference TRBV5-1 and TRBJ1-1 provide the parts outside the CDR3, is KAGVTQTPRYLIKTRGQQVTLSCSPISGHRSVSWYQQTPGQGLQFLFEYFSETQRNKGNFPGRFSGRQFSNSRSEMNVSTLELGDSALYLCASSLGTGDEAFFGQGTRLTVV.

This clonotype turned up a few times. A junction boundary mismatches the germline segment, possibly from a read error. The chain carries TRBV11-1 and TRBJ2-1; 9 positions match TRBD2. Germline V lookup: CDR1 SGHAT, CDR2 FQDESV (reference sequence). The CDR3 has 17 residues. Here the CDR3 DNA reads TGTGCCTGCAGCTTAGGGGTAGCGGGGGTTTCCTACAATGAGCAGTTCTTC. Translating gives CACSLGVAGVSYNEQFF.

The chain couples TRBV3-1 to TRBJ1-1; 10 nucleotides agree with TRBD1. V trimming: 5 bases; J trimming: 0 bases; junction bases outside the gene matches: 12. The CDR3 covers 18 residues. The V gene's germline CDR1 is LGHDT and CDR2 YNNKEL (reference sequence). The CDR3 region is CASSATGQGIKLNTEAFF. CDR3 DNA: TGTGCCAGCAGCGCGACGGGACAGGGGATAAAGTTGAACACTGAAGCTTTCTTT.

In its sample, this clonotype was seen many times. The gene calls are TRBV18 and TRBJ2-7, with D unclear. Germline V lookup: CDR1 KGHSH, CDR2 LQKENI. The germline V and J ends were trimmed by 3 bases and 3 bases, with 9 bases remaining between them. CDR3 size: 13 residues. The CDR3 spells CASSPRPDYEQYF. CDR3 DNA: TGTGCCAGCTCACCCCGTCCAGACTACGAGCAGTACTTC.

On this clonotype itself: The conserved final phenylalanine or tryptophan is absent from the CDR3, which likely points to a read error. Here the CDR3 reads CATSDRRSYNEQFS. CDR3 DNA sequence: TGTGCCACCAGCGACAGACGCTCCTACAATGAGCAGTTCTCC. The chain combines TRBV24-1 with TRBJ2-1; D is possibly TRBD1 (5 bases). This CDR3 is 14 amino acids long. The germline V gene has CDR1 KGHDR and CDR2 SFDVKD. The V gene lost 7 bases and the J gene lost 0 bases, with 9 bases spanning the gap.

This clonotype was observed many times. V and J are TRBV9 and TRBJ1-1; 7 positions agree with TRBD1. Trimming took 0 bases from V and 5 from J; bases not matched to a gene: 7. CDR1 is SGDLS, CDR2 YYNGEE, per germline. The CDR3 consists of 15 residues. The DNA of the CDR3 is TGTGCCAGCAGCGTAGCGGGAGGGGGCTTTACTGAAGCTTTCTTT. This encodes CASSVAGGGFTEAFF.

In regard to this clonotype: No DNA is shown, since the ends of the CDR3 on it are uncertain; the CDR3 is the one TCRdb lists. The chain couples TRBV11-1 to TRBJ2-2; the table calls TRBD1, which could not be checked here. Germline loops: CDR1 SGHAT, CDR2 FQDESV (reference sequence). With termini counted, the CDR3 has 17 amino acids. The CDR3 spells CASSNFGTGANTGELVF.

This clonotype occurred many times. This chain links TRBV14 with TRBJ2-5; 10 nucleotides line up with TRBD1. J lost 5 bases, V lost 0 bases, and 12 bases had no gene match. The CDR3 extends over 18 amino acids. Germline CDR1 SGHDN, CDR2 FVKESK. The CDR3 bases are TGTGCCAGCAGCCAAGATAGGGGATGGACAGGGGGGATGGAGACCCAGTACTTC. Its protein is CASSQDRGWTGGMETQYF.

This chain connects TRBV20-1 to TRBJ2-7, with 7 bases identical to TRBD2. Germline CDR1 and CDR2: DFQATT and SNEGSKA (reference sequence). With 1 base clipped from V and 1 base from J, the junction kept 4 bases outside the gene matches. This CDR3 region has 14 residues. The CDR3 bases are TGCAGTGCTAGAGCTAGCGGAGATTCCTACGAGCAGTACTTC. It specifies CSARASGDSYEQYF.

J is TRBJ2-7 and V is TRBV27; D remains ambiguous. V lost 1 base, J lost 0 bases, and 7 bases lay in between. CDR1 and CDR2 (germline): MNHEY, SMNVEV (reference sequence). The CDR3 is 14 amino acids. The CDR3 sequence is CASSLYDNSYEQYF. The DNA for the CDR3 is TGTGCCAGCAGTTTATACGACAACTCCTACGAGCAGTACTTC.

The rearrangement uses TRBV7-3 and TRBJ2-7; D may be TRBD1 (6 bases). V dropped 2 bases and J dropped 3 bases, with 11 bases sitting between them. CDR3 size: 14 residues. Germline V gives CDR1 SGHTA, CDR2 FQGTGA. CDR3 sequence reads: CASSLVTGNYEQYF. The DNA for the CDR3 is TGTGCCAGCAGCTTAGTGACAGGCAACTACGAGCAGTACTTC.

This clonotype was found a few times. The gene calls are TRBV7-3 and TRBJ1-1, with no clear D. V was shortened by 3 bases and J by 3 bases, with 8 bases between the two germline ends. Germline values: CDR1 SGHTA, CDR2 FQGTGA. This CDR3 has 13 residues. DNA for the CDR3: TGTGCCAGCAGCTTTCAAGGTCACACTGAAGCTTTCTTT. This gives the protein CASSFQGHTEAFF.

This clonotype has a count of ten or more. The chain links TRBV20-1 to TRBJ2-7; the D call may be TRBD1 or TRBD2 (5 bases each). This CDR3 spans 16 amino acids. Germline CDR1 DFQATT, CDR2 SNEGSKA (reference sequence). V dropped 0 bases and J dropped 6 bases, with 21 bases sitting between them. This chain's CDR3 is CSARDWGKDGRSEQYF. CDR3 bases: TGCAGTGCTAGAGACTGGGGGAAGGACGGACGGAGCGAGCAGTACTTC.

This clonotype has ten or more counts. This rearrangement joins TRBV20-1 to TRBJ2-3, with 8 positions matching TRBD2. Germline loops: CDR1 DFQATT, CDR2 SNEGSKA (reference sequence). Trimming cost V 5 bases and J 0 bases; bases outside gene matches: 13. The CDR3 extends over 17 amino acids. In nucleotides, the CDR3 is TGCAGTGCTTTAGCGGGATGGGGGACGTCTAGCACAGATACGCAGTATTTT. Its protein is CSALAGWGTSSTDTQYF.